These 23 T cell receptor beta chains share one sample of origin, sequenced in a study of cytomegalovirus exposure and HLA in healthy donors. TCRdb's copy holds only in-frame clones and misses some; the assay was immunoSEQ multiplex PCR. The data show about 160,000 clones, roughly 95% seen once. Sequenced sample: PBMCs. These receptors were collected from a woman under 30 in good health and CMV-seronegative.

CDR3 nucleotides: TGTGCCAGCAGCTTGGTTAGCGGGAGCCAAGAGACCCAGTACTTC. Its translation is CASSLVSGSQETQYF. This rearrangement joins TRBV5-4 to TRBJ2-5; 9 bases map to TRBD2. The germline V gene has CDR1 SGHNT and CDR2 YYREEE (reference sequence). This CDR3 comprises 15 residues. V gave up 0 bases and J gave up 1 base; unmatched junction bases: 1.

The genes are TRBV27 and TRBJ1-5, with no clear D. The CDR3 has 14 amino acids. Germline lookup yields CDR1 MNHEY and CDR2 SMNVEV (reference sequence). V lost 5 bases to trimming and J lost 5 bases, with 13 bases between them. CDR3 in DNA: TGTGCCAGCAGTCCCCATTCGGTATATCAGCCCCAGCATTTT. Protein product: CASSPHSVYQPQHF.

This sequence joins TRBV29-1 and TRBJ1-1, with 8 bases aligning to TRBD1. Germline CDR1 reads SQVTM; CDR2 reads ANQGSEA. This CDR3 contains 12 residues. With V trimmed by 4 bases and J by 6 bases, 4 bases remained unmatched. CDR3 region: CSVVGTGAEAFF. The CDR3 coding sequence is TGCAGCGTTGTAGGGACAGGAGCTGAAGCTTTCTTT.

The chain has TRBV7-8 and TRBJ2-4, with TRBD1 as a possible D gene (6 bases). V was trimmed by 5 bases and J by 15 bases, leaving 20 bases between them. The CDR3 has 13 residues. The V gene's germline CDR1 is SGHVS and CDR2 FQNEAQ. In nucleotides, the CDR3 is TGTGCCAGCAGCCGCGGCAGGGGCGCAGTAGGGTACTTC. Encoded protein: CASSRGRGAVGYF.

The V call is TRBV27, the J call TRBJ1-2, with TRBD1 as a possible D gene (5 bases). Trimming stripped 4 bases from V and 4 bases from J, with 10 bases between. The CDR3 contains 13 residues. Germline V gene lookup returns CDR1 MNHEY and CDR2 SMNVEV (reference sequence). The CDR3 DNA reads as TGTGCCAGCAGTTCGCAGGGAGGCTATGGCTACACCTTC. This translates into CASSSQGGYGYTF.

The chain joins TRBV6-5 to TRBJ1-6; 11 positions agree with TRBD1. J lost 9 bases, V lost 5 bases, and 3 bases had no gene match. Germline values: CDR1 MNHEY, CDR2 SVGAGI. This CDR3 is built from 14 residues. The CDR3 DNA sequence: TGTGCCAGCAGTACCGGGACAGGGGGTTCACCCCTCCACTTT. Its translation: CASSTGTGGSPLHF.

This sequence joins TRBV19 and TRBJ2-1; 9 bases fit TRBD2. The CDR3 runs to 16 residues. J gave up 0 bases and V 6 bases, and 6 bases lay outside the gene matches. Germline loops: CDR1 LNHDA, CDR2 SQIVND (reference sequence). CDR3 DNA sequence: TGTGCCAGTAGATCCCTAGCGGGGTACTCCTACAATGAGCAGTTCTTC. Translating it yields CASRSLAGYSYNEQFF.

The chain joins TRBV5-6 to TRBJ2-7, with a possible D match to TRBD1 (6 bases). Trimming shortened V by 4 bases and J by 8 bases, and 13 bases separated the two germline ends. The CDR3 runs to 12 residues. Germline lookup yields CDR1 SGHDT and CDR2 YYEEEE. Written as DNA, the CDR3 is TGTGCCAGCAGCATCGACAGGTTTAAGCAGTACTTC. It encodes CASSIDRFKQYF.

CDR3 residues: CASSRDSHSYEQYF. Here the CDR3 DNA reads TGTGCCAGCAGCCGGGACTCTCACTCCTACGAGCAGTACTTC. The chain employs TRBV7-2 and TRBJ2-7; tentative D call: TRBD2 (6 bases). Germline V CDR1 and CDR2: SGHTA, FQGNSA. The CDR3 runs to 14 residues. V was trimmed by 5 bases and J by 0 bases, leaving 11 bases between them.

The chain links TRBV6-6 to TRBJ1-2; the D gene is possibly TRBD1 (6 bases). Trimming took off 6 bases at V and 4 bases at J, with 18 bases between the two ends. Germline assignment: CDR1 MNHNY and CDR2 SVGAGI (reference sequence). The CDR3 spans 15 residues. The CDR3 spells CASSTTDSRSYGYTF. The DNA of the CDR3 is TGTGCCAGCAGCACAACGGACAGTAGAAGCTATGGCTACACCTTC.

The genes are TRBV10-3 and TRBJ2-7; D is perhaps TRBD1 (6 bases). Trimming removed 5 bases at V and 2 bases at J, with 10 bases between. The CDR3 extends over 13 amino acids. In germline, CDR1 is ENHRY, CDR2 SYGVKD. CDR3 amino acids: CAISSGQAYEQYF. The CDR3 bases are TGTGCCATCAGTTCGGGACAAGCCTACGAGCAGTACTTC.

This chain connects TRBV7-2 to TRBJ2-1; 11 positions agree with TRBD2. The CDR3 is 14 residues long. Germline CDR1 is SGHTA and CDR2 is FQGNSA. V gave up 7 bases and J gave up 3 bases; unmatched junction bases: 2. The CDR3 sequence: CASTGTSGYNEQFF. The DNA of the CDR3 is TGTGCCAGCACGGGGACTAGCGGCTACAATGAGCAGTTCTTC.

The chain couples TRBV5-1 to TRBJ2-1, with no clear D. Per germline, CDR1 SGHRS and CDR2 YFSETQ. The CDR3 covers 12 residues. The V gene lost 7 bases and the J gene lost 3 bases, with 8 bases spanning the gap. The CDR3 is CASGNGYNEQFF. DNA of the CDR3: TGCGCCAGCGGTAACGGCTACAATGAGCAGTTCTTC.

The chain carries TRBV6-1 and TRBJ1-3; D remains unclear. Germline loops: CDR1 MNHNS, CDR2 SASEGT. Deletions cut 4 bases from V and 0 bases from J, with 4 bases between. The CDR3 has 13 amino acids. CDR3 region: CASSVDSGNTIYF. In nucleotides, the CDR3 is TGTGCCAGCAGTGTAGACTCTGGAAACACCATATATTTT.

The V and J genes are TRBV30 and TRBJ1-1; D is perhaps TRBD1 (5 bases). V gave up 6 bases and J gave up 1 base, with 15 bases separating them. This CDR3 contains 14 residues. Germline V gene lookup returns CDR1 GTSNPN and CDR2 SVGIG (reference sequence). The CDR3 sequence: CACQGEPRNTEAFF. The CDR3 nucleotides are TGTGCCTGCCAAGGGGAACCAAGGAACACTGAAGCTTTCTTT. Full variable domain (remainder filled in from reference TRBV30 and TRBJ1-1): SQTIHQWPATLVQPVGSPLSLECTVEGTSNPNLYWYRQAAGRGLQLLFYSVGIGQISSEVPQNLSASRPQDRQFILSSKKLLLSDSGFYLCACQGEPRNTEAFFGQGTRLTVV.

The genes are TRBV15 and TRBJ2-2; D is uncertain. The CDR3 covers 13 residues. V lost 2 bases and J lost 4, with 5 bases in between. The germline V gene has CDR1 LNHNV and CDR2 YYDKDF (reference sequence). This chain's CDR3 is CATSRLRTGELFF. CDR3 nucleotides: TGTGCCACCAGCAGACTCCGCACCGGGGAGCTGTTTTTT.

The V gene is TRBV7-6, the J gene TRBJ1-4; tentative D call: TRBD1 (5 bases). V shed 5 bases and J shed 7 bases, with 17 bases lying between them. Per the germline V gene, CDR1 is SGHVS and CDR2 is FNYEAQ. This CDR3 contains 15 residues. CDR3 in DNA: TGTGCCAGCAGCCGTGGGGCACCAGTAGGTGAAAAACTGTTTTTT. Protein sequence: CASSRGAPVGEKLFF.

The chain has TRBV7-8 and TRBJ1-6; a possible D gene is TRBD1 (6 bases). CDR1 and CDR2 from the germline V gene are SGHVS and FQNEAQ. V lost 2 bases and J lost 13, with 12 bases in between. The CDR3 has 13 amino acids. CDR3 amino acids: CASSLPDRTPLHF. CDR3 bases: TGTGCCAGCAGCTTACCCGACAGGACCCCCCTCCACTTT. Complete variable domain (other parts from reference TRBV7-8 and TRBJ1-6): GAGVSQSPRYKVAKRGQDVALRCDPISGHVSLFWYQQALGQGPEFLTYFQNEAQLDKSGLPSDRFFAERPEGSVSTLKIQRTQQEDSAVYLCASSLPDRTPLHFGNGTRLTVT.

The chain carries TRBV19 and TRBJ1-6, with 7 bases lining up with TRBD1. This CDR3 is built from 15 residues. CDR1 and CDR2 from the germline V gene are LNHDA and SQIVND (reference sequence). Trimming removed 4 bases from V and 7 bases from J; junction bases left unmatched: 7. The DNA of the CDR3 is TGTGCCAGTAGTACCGGACAGGCGGGAAATTCACCCCTCCACTTT. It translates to CASSTGQAGNSPLHF.

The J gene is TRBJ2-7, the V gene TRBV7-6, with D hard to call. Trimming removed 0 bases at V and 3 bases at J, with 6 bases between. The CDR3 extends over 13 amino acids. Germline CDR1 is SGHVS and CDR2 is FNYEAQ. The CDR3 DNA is TGTGCCAGCAGCTTAGCCCCCAACTACGAGCAGTACTTC. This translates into CASSLAPNYEQYF. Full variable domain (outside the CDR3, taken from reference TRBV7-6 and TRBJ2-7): GAGVSQSPRYKVTKRGQDVALRCDPISGHVSLYWYRQALGQGPEFLTYFNYEAQQDKSGLPNDRFSAERPEGSISTLTIQRTEQRDSAMYRCASSLAPNYEQYFGPGTRLTVT.

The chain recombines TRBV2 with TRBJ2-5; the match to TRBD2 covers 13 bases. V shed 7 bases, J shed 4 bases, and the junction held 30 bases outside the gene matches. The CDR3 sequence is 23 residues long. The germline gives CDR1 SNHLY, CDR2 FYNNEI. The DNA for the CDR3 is TGTGCCAGCACCCTCAATAATGATCCCATACTAGCGGGGGGGCCCGGTTCGGCAGAGACCCAGTACTTC. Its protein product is CASTLNNDPILAGGPGSAETQYF. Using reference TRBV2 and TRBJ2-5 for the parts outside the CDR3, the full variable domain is EPEVTQTPSHQVTQMGQEVILRCVPISNHLYFYWYRQILGQKVEFLVSFYNNEISEKSEIFDDQFSVERPDGSNFTLKIRSTKLEDSAMYFCASTLNNDPILAGGPGSAETQYFGPGTRLLVL.

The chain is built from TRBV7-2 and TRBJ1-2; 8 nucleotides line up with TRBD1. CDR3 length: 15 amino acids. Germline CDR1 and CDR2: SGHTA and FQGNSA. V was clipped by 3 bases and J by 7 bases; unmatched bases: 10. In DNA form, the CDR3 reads TGTGCCAGCAGCTTGGACAGGGACTTAGGCGTTGGCTACACCTTC. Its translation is CASSLDRDLGVGYTF.

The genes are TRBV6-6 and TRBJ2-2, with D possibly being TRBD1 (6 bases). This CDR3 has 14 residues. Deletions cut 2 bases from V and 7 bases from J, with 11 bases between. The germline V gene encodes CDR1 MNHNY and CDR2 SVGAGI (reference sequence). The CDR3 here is CASSYTGKGGELFF. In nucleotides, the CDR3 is TGTGCCAGCAGTTACACAGGGAAGGGCGGGGAGCTGTTTTTT.